This TCR beta chain was observed in a study of tissue T cells after allogeneic stem cell transplantation. Profiling relied on immunoSEQ multiplex PCR, and the TCRdb table lists in-frame clones only, not all of them. This sample has roughly 25,000 clones; around 79% occur once, and the top ten carry roughly 7.1%. The source is a female donor at least 60 years old with lung cancer. The sample was tissue from the ileum, taken at autopsy.

The CDR3 region has the DNA TGTGCCAGTAGTATCCCCACAGGGAGTAAAGAGACCCAGTACTTC. Its translation: CASSIPTGSKETQYF. The V gene is TRBV19, the J gene TRBJ2-5, with TRBD1 as a possible D gene (6 bases). Germline V gives CDR1 LNHDA, CDR2 SQIVND (reference sequence). This CDR3 spans 15 amino acids. Trimming shortened V by 3 bases and J by 3 bases, and 14 bases separated the two germline ends.